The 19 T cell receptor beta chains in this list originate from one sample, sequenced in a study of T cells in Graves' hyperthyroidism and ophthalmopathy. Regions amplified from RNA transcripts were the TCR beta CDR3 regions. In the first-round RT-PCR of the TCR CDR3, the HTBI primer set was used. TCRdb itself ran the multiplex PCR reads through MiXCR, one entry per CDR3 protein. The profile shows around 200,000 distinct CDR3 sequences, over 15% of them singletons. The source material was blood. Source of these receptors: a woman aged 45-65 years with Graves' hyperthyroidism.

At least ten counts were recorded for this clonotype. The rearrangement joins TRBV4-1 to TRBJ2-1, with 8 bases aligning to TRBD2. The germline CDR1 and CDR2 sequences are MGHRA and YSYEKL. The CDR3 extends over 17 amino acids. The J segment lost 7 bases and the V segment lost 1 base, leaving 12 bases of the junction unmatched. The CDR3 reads CASSQVEGSGGGNEQFF. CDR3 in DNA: TGCGCCAGCAGCCAAGTGGAGGGGAGCGGGGGAGGGAATGAGCAGTTCTTC.

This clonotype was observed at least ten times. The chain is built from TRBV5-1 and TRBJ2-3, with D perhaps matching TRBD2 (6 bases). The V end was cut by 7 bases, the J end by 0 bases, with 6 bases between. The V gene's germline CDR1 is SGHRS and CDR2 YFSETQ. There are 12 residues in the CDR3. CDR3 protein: CASGTSTDTQYF. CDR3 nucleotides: TGCGCCAGCGGGACTAGCACAGATACGCAGTATTTT.

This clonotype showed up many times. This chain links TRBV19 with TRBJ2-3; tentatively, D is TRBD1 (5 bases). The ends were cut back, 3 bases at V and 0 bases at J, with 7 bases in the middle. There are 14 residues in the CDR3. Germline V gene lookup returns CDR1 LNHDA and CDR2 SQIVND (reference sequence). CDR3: CASSIGQSTDTQYF. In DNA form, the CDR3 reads TGTGCCAGTAGTATCGGACAAAGCACAGATACGCAGTATTTT.

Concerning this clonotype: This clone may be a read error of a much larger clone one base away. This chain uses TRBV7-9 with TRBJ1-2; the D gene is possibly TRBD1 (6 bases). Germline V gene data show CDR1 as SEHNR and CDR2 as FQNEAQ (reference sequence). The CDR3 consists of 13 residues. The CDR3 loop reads CANSLGGGSGYTF. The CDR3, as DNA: TGTGCCAACAGCTTAGGCGGGGGCAGTGGCTACACCTTC. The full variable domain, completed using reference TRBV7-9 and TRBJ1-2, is DTGVSQNPRHKITKRGQNVTFRCDPISEHNRLYWYRQTLGQGPEFLTYFQNEAQLEKSRLLSDRFSAERPKGSFSTLEIQRTEQGDSAMYLCANSLGGGSGYTFGSGTRLTVV.

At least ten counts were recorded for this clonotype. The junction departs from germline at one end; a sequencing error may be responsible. CDR3 DNA: TGTGCCAGCAGCGTAGCTACGGAGTTAGCCCGGAATGGGCAGTTCTTC. This sequence encodes CASSVATELARNGQFF. V usage is TRBV9 and J usage is TRBJ2-1; no clear D. The CDR3 totals 16 residues. Germline assignment: CDR1 SGDLS and CDR2 YYNGEE.

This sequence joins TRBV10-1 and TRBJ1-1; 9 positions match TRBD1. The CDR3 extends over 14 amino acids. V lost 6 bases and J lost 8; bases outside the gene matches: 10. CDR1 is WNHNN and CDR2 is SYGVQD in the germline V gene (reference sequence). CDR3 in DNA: TGCGCCAGCAGCCCGGGGACAGGGTTAAACGAAGCTTTCTTT. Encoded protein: CASSPGTGLNEAFF.

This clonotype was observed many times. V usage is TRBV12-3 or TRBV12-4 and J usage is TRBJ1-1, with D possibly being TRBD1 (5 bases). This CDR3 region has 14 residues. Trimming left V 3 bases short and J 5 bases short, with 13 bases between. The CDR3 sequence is CASSLNWGGTEAFF. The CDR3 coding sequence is TGTGCCAGCAGTTTGAACTGGGGGGGGACTGAAGCTTTCTTT.

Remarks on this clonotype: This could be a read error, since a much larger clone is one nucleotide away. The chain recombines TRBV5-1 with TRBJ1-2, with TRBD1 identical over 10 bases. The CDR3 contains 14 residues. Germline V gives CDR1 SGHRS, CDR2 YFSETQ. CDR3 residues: CASSDTGTGDGCTF. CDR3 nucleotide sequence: TGCGCCAGCAGCGACACCGGGACAGGGGACGGCTGCACCTTC.

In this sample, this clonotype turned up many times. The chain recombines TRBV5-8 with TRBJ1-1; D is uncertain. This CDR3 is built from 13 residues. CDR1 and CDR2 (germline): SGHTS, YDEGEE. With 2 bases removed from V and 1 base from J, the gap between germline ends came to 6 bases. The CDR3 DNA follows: TGTGCCAGCAGCTTTATCCAGAACACTGAAGCTTTCTTT. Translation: CASSFIQNTEAFF.

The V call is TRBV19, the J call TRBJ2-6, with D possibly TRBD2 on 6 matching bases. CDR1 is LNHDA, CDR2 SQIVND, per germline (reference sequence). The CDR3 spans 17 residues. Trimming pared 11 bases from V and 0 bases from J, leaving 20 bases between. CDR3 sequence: CAGTGVREGSGANVLTF. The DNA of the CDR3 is TGTGCCGGTACGGGGGTAAGAGAGGGCTCTGGGGCCAACGTCCTGACTTTC.

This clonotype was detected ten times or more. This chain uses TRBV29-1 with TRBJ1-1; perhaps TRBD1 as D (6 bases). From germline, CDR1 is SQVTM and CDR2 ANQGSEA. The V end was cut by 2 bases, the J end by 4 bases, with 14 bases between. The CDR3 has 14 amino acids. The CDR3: CSVERGARGTEAFF. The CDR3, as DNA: TGCAGCGTTGAAAGGGGGGCGCGGGGCACTGAAGCTTTCTTT. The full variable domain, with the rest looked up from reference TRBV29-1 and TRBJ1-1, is SAVISQKPSRDICQRGTSLTIQCQVDSQVTMMFWYRQQPGQSLTLIATANQGSEATYESGFVIDKFPISRPNLTFSTLTVSNMSPEDSSIYLCSVERGARGTEAFFGQGTRLTVV.

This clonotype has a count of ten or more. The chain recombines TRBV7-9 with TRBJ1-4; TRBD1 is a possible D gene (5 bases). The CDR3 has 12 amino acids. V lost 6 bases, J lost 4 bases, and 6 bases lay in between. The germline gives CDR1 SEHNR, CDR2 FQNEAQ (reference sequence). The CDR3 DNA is TGTGCCAGCAGACAGGATAATGAAAAACTGTTTTTT. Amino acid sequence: CASRQDNEKLFF.

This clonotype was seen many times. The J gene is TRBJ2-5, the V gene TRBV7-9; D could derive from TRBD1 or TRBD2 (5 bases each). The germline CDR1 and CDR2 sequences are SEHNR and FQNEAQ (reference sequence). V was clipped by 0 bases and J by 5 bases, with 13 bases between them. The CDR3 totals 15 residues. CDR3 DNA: TGTGCCAGCAGCTTAGCCCCAAAGGGACGGGAGACCCAGTACTTC. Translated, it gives CASSLAPKGRETQYF.

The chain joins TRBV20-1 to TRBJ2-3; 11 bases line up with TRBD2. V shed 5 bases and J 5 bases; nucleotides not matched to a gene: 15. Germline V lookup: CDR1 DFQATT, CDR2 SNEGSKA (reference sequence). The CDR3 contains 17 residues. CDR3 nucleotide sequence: TGCAGTGCTGGACTAGCGGGCGCGGCGGGTCTAGAAGATACGCAGTATTTT. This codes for CSAGLAGAAGLEDTQYF.

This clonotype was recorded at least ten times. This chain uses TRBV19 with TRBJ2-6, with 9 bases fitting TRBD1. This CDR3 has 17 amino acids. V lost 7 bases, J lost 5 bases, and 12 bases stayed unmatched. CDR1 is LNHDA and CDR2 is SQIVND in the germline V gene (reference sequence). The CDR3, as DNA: TGTGCCAGTACTCCCGGGACAGGGAGTCGGTGGGCCAACGTCCTGACTTTC. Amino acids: CASTPGTGSRWANVLTF.

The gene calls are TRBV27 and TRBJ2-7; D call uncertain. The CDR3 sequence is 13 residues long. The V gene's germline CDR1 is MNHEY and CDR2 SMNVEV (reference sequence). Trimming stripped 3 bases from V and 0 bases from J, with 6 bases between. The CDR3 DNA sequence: TGTGCCAGCAGTTTGAAGTACTCCTACGAGCAGTACTTC. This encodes CASSLKYSYEQYF.

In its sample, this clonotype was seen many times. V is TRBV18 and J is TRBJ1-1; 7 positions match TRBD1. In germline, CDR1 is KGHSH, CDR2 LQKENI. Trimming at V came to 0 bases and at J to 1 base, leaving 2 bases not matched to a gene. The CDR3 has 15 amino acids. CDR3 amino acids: CASSPPGQPNTEAFF. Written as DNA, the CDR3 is TGTGCCAGCTCACCACCGGGACAGCCGAACACTGAAGCTTTCTTT.

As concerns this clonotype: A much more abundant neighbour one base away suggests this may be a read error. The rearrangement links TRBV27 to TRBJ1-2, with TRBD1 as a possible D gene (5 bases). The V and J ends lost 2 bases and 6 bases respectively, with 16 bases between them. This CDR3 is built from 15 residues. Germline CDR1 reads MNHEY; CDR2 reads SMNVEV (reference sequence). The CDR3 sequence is CASSLGRGAADGYTF. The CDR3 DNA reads TGTGCCAGCAGTTTAGGTCGCGGGGCGGCAGATGGCTACACCTTC.

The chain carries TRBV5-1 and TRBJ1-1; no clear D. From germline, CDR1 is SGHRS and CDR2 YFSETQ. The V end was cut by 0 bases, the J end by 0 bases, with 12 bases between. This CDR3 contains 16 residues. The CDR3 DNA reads TGCGCCAGCAGCTTGGATTTCACGGAAATGAACACTGAAGCTTTCTTT. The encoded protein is CASSLDFTEMNTEAFF.